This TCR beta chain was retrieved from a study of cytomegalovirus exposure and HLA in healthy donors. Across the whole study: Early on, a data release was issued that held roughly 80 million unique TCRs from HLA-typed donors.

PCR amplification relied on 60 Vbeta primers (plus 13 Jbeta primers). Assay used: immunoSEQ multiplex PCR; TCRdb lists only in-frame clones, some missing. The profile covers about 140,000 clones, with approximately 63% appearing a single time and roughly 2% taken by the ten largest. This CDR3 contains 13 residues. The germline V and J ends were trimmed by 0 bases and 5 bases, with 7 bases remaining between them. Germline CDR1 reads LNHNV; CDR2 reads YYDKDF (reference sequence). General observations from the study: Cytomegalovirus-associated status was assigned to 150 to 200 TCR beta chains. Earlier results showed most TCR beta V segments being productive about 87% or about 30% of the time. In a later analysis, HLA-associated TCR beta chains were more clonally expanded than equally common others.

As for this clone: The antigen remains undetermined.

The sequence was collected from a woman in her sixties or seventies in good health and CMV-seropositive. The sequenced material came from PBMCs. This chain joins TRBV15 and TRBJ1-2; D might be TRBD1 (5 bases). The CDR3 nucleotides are TGTGCCACCAGCAGAGATCCAGGGTATGGCTACACCTTC. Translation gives CATSRDPGYGYTF.